This T cell receptor (beta chain) comes out of a study of blood T cells in healthy people across ages. In germline, CDR1 is DFQATT, CDR2 SNEGSKA (reference sequence). Unmatched junction bases numbered 7, after V lost 4 bases and J lost 0 bases. There are 16 residues in the CDR3. Sample-barcoded 5' priming and a J-beta primer mix drove a second PCR of roughly 7 to 11 cycles. Tagging of each cDNA molecule was performed by a template-switch adaptor with 12 random nucleotides. MiXCR was run by TCRdb on the 5' RACE reads, yielding one entry per CDR3 protein. Found here are 800,000 or so distinct CDR3 sequences, just under 25% of them singletons; the top ten hold approximately 4%. These data also featured in a second study, about T cells of mothers and their children. That source adds: Reads recorded for TCR beta CDR3 numbered over 9.5 million per mother and around 3 million per child.

The material sequenced was blood. This receptor was identified in a boy aged 10-17 years in good health. The chain joins TRBV20-1 to TRBJ2-5; 11 positions match TRBD2. As DNA, the CDR3 is TGCAGTGCTAATCGCCTGGGACTAGCGGACCAAGAGACCCAGTACTTC. It codes for CSANRLGLADQETQYF.